Detailed here is one T cell receptor beta chain. What it recognizes is unknown. The sample belongs to a study of identifying expanded T cells in peripheral blood. Method: immunoSEQ multiplex PCR; TCRdb's copy keeps in-frame clones and lacks some. This table holds some 130,000 clones, 70% to 90% found once. Germline CDR1 is LNHDA and CDR2 is SQIVND (reference sequence). Trimming cost V 5 bases and J 4 bases; bases outside gene matches: 7. This CDR3 comprises 15 residues. General study points: Technical replicates showed roughly 1.2 changed clones; approximately two weeks about 16.4; four weeks 19. Two-week clone count variance significantly increased as total template count grew.

The J gene is TRBJ1-1, the V gene TRBV19, with 10 bases matching TRBD1. The sample comprised blood. The clonotype was recovered from a person aged 18 to 75 in good health. Here the CDR3 reads CASSPWTGGRTEAFF. DNA for the CDR3: TGTGCCAGTAGTCCATGGACAGGGGGTCGCACTGAAGCTTTCTTT.